Shown below are 16 T cell receptor beta chains from a single sample sequenced in a study of PD-L1 blockade in urothelial cancer. Using immunoSEQ multiplex PCR, the repertoire was profiled, and TCRdb retains in-frame clones only, with some absent. The sample has some 120,000 clones, 80% to 90% seen once. Sample time point: peripheral blood 6 weeks after treatment start. The sequencing used PBMCs, collected around atezolizumab (anti-PD-L1) treatment. The receptors shown here come from a man aged 55 to 70 with urothelial cancer.

This chain connects TRBV23-1 to TRBJ1-1; tentative D call: TRBD1 (5 bases). TRBV23-1 carries the ORF label, with uncertain function. The CDR3 totals 14 residues. The V end was cut by 2 bases, the J end by 4 bases, with 11 bases between. As DNA, the CDR3 is TGCGCCAGCAGTCAACCCGGGACTCGCACTGAAGCTTTCTTT. Translation gives CASSQPGTRTEAFF.

The rearrangement uses TRBV19 and TRBJ2-1; 10 bases are a match to TRBD2. J was trimmed by 8 bases and V by 1 base; bases with no gene match: 5. Germline lookup yields CDR1 LNHDA and CDR2 SQIVND (reference sequence). The CDR3 sequence is 15 residues long. CDR3 nucleotide sequence: TGTGCCAGTAGTATAGCCCTAGCGGGAGTTTATGAGCAGTTCTTC. Its protein product is CASSIALAGVYEQFF.

This chain links TRBV5-4 with TRBJ1-2; tentative D call: TRBD1 (5 bases). Germline V lookup: CDR1 SGHNT, CDR2 YYREEE (reference sequence). V lost 0 bases, J lost 4 bases, and 13 bases lay in between. The length of the CDR3 is 15 residues. CDR3 sequence reads: CASSLVRGTGYGYTF. CDR3 bases: TGTGCCAGCAGCTTGGTCCGGGGGACGGGCTATGGCTACACCTTC. The full variable domain, in which reference TRBV5-4 and TRBJ1-2 provide the parts outside the CDR3, is ETGVTQSPTHLIKTRGQQVTLRCSSQSGHNTVSWYQQALGQGPQFIFQYYREEENGRGNFPPRFSGLQFPNYSSELNVNALELDDSALYLCASSLVRGTGYGYTFGSGTRLTVV.

The table lists this clone with a count of one. J is TRBJ2-3 and V is TRBV4-3; tentatively, D is TRBD1 (5 bases). V was pared by 1 base and J by 0 bases, with 11 bases between. The germline V gene has CDR1 LGHNA and CDR2 YSLEER. This CDR3 is built from 16 residues. DNA of the CDR3: TGCGCCAGCAGCCAAGGGGGCAGCCGTAGCACAGATACGCAGTATTTT. Protein sequence: CASSQGGSRSTDTQYF.

This clone has only a few counts. The chain recombines TRBV27 with TRBJ1-2; D is unresolved. From germline, CDR1 is MNHEY and CDR2 SMNVEV (reference sequence). The CDR3 extends over 14 amino acids. V lost 6 bases to trimming and J lost 4 bases, with 15 bases between them. CDR3 nucleotides: TGTGCCAGCAGGCCGGGAGGGTGGATCTATGGCTACACCTTC. Translated, it gives CASRPGGWIYGYTF.

The gene calls are TRBV29-1 and TRBJ1-3, with 8 bases fitting TRBD1. There are 13 residues in the CDR3. V gave up 6 bases and J gave up 7 bases; unmatched junction bases: 8. Germline V CDR1 and CDR2: SQVTM, ANQGSEA. CDR3 nucleotide sequence: TGCAGCGTCGCCGGACAGGGTGCGAACACCATATATTTT. Translation gives CSVAGQGANTIYF.

The chain combines TRBV6-5 with TRBJ2-7, with 11 bases identical to TRBD2. V lost 10 bases and J lost 4; bases outside the gene matches: 3. Germline loops: CDR1 MNHEY, CDR2 SVGAGI. There are 12 residues in the CDR3. The CDR3 reads CATGLAGYEQYF. Here the CDR3 DNA reads TGTGCCACCGGACTAGCGGGTTACGAGCAGTACTTC.

The V gene is TRBV5-4, the J gene TRBJ2-1; TRBD1 matches at 8 bases. Trimming cost V 4 bases and J 8 bases; bases outside gene matches: 11. The germline gives CDR1 SGHNT, CDR2 YYREEE (reference sequence). This CDR3 region has 15 residues. CDR3 sequence: CASSLVGTGLDEQFF. CDR3 nucleotides: TGTGCCAGCAGCCTCGTAGGGACAGGCCTCGATGAGCAGTTCTTC.

The chain recombines TRBV6-5 with TRBJ1-1, with TRBD1 matching over 7 bases. Germline V CDR1 and CDR2: MNHEY, SVGAGI. The CDR3 runs to 14 residues. The junction had 5 bases not matched to a gene; V was cut back by 2 bases and J by 5 bases. CDR3 DNA: TGTGCCAGCAGTTACCAGGGGGGAAGGACTGAAGCTTTCTTT. Protein product: CASSYQGGRTEAFF.

CDR3 protein: CASSPVEGWGETQYF. The CDR3 DNA reads TGTGCCAGCTCACCGGTGGAGGGCTGGGGGGAGACCCAGTACTTC. The chain links TRBV18 to TRBJ2-5, with D perhaps TRBD2 (6 bases). The CDR3 consists of 15 residues. Trimming stripped 3 bases from V and 5 bases from J, with 16 bases between. Per the germline V gene, CDR1 is KGHSH and CDR2 is LQKENI.

V usage is TRBV27 and J usage is TRBJ2-5, with 14 bases fitting TRBD2. Trimming took 5 bases from V and 1 from J; bases not matched to a gene: 3. Germline assignment: CDR1 MNHEY and CDR2 SMNVEV (reference sequence). The CDR3 contains 16 residues. CDR3 sequence: CASSPGLAGGQETQYF. The CDR3 region has the DNA TGTGCCAGCAGTCCCGGACTAGCGGGAGGCCAAGAGACCCAGTACTTC.

The chain combines TRBV7-8 with TRBJ2-3; TRBD2 matches at 7 bases. The V gene's germline CDR1 is SGHVS and CDR2 FQNEAQ. Germline trimming cut 0 bases from V and 1 base from J; bases unmatched to any gene: 4. CDR3 size: 16 residues. CDR3 sequence: CASSLASLAGTDTQYF. DNA for the CDR3: TGTGCCAGCAGCTTAGCGTCCCTAGCGGGCACAGATACGCAGTATTTT.

This chain joins TRBV7-3 and TRBJ2-7; D possibly corresponds to TRBD1 (6 bases). The V end lost 5 bases, the J end lost 1 base, and 12 bases lay between the germline ends. Germline V CDR1 and CDR2: SGHTA, FQGTGA. This CDR3 region has 14 residues. CDR3 loop: CASSQGHQSYEQYF. The CDR3 DNA is TGTGCCAGCAGCCAGGGACACCAATCCTACGAGCAGTACTTC.

V and J are TRBV11-2 and TRBJ2-7, with 10 bases that match TRBD2. The V gene end was trimmed by 2 bases and the J gene end by 3 bases; junction bases not matched to a gene: 4. The germline V gene has CDR1 SGHAT and CDR2 FQNNGV. The CDR3 has 15 amino acids. Here the CDR3 reads CASSLLASGSYEQYF. CDR3 sequence (DNA): TGTGCCAGCAGCTTATTGGCTAGCGGGAGCTACGAGCAGTACTTC.

The chain joins TRBV28 to TRBJ1-3; TRBD1 matches 9 bases. The CDR3 has 15 residues. The germline V gene has CDR1 MDHEN and CDR2 SYDVKM. J was trimmed by 0 bases and V by 6 bases; bases with no gene match: 3. The CDR3 DNA is TGTGCCAGCAGGGGACAGGGTTACTCTGGAAACACCATATATTTT. Protein sequence: CASRGQGYSGNTIYF.

The chain employs TRBV27 and TRBJ2-1; D is perhaps TRBD2 (6 bases). The CDR3 spans 21 residues. The germline gives CDR1 MNHEY, CDR2 SMNVEV (reference sequence). Trimming removed 0 bases at V and 7 bases at J, with 31 bases between. In DNA, the CDR3 is TGTGCCAGCAGTTTATCGCGGATGGGACCCAGGACTATTTCAGTTGGGAATGAGCAGTTCTTC. It encodes CASSLSRMGPRTISVGNEQFF.